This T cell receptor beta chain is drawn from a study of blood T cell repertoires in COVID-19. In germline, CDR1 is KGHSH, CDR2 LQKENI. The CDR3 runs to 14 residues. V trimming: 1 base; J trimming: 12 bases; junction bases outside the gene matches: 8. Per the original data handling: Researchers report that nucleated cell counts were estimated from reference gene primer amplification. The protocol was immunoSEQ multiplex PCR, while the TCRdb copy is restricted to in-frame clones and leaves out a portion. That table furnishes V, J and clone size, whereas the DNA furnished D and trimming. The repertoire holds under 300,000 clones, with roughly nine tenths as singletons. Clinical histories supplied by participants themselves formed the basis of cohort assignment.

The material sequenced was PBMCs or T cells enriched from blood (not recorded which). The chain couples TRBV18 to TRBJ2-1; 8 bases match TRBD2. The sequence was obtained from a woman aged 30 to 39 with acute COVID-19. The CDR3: CASSPRSERGWQFF. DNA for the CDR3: TGTGCCAGCTCACCACGTTCCGAGCGGGGGTGGCAGTTCTTC.